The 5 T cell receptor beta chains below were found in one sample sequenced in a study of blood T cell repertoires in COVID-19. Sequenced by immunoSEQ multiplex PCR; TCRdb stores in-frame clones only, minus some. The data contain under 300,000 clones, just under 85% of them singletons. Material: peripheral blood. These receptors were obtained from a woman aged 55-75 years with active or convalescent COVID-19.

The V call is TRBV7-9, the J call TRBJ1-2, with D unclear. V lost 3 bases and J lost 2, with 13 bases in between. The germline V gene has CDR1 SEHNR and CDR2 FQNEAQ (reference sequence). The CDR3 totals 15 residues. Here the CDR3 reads CASSLGDPSNYGYTF. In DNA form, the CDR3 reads TGTGCCAGCAGCTTGGGAGACCCTTCCAACTATGGCTACACCTTC.

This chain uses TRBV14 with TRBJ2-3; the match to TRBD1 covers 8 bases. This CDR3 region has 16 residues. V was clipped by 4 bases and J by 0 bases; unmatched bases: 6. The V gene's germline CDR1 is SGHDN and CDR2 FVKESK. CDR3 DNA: TGTGCCAGCAGCCCCTACCGGGACAGGAGCACAGATACGCAGTATTTT. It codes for CASSPYRDRSTDTQYF.

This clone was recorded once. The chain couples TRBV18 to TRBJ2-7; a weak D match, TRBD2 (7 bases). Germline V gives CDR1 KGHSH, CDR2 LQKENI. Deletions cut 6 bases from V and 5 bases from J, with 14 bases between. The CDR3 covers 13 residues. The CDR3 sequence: CASSSRGGDEQYV. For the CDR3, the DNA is TGTGCCAGCTCTTCGAGGGGGGGAGACGAGCAGTACGTC.

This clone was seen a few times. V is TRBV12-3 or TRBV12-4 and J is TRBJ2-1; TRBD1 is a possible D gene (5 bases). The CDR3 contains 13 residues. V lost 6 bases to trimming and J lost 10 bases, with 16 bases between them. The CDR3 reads CASSPRPRGEQFF. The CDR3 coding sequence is TGTGCCAGCAGCCCGAGACCTAGGGGAGAGCAGTTCTTC.

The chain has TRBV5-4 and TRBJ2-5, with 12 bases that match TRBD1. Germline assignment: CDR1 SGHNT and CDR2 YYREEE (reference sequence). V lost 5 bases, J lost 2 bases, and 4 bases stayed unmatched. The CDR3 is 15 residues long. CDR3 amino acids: CASRRDRGRQETQYF. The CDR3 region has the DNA TGTGCCAGCAGAAGGGACAGGGGGCGGCAAGAGACCCAGTACTTC.